This T cell receptor beta chain emerged from a study of identical twins. Study-level findings and limits: Possibly, invariant MAIT and iNKT cells partly confounded zero-insertion analyses. Clonotypes of the beta chain that were abundant in cord blood carried fewer insertions (memory repertoires showed none). Instead of following the same donors, the conclusions were based on cross-sectional statistical analysis.

Each CDR3 protein gets one entry after TCRdb re-called the 5' RACE reads with MiXCR. The table has about 700,000 distinct CDR3 sequences, 5.5% to 6.5% seen once. This clonotype showed up just a few times. As yet, its antigen is unknown. The germline CDR1 and CDR2 sequences are SGHDT and YYEEEE. The CDR3 loop spans 14 amino acids. Trimming cost V 2 bases and J 2 bases, with 10 bases left between them. The specimen was naive T cells sorted from blood. This rearrangement joins TRBV5-6 to TRBJ1-1; D unclear. This TCR was sampled from a man between 18 and 35 years old in good health. CDR3 in DNA: TGTGCCAGCAGCTTCAGCCACAGAAACACTGAAGCTTTCTTT. Protein sequence: CASSFSHRNTEAFF.